A single sample is the source of the 26 T cell receptor beta chains below, sequenced in a study of blood T cell repertoires in COVID-19. Method: immunoSEQ multiplex PCR; TCRdb's copy keeps in-frame clones and lacks some. The sample comprises 150,000 to 200,000 clones, roughly 93% of which are singletons, and under 5% rests with the top ten. The specimen sequenced was peripheral blood. The receptor source for this set is a woman aged 45-65 years with acute or convalescent COVID-19.

V usage is TRBV7-9 and J usage is TRBJ1-1, with TRBD1 identical over 10 bases. The ends lost 5 bases at V and 5 bases at J; junction bases unmatched: 8. CDR3 length: 15 amino acids. In germline, CDR1 is SEHNR, CDR2 FQNEAQ (reference sequence). This chain's CDR3 is CASSKSGTGVTEAFF. Here the CDR3 DNA reads TGTGCCAGCAGCAAATCCGGGACAGGGGTGACTGAAGCTTTCTTT.

The chain carries TRBV4-1 and TRBJ1-2, with no clear D. The germline V gene has CDR1 MGHRA and CDR2 YSYEKL. This CDR3 comprises 14 residues. V lost 0 bases and J lost 8, with 13 bases in between. The CDR3 DNA reads as TGCGCCAGCAGCCAAGAGGAGGGCCAGGCCGGCTACACCTTC. Translating gives CASSQEEGQAGYTF.

This clone is a singleton in its sample. The chain recombines TRBV6-2 or TRBV6-3 with TRBJ2-1; D not resolved. Trimming shortened V by 5 bases and J by 5 bases, and 19 bases separated the two germline ends. The germline V gene has CDR1 MNHEY and CDR2 SVGEGT. CDR3 length equals 16 residues. This chain's CDR3 is CASSRYLPLDHNEQFF. DNA for the CDR3: TGTGCCAGCAGTCGATATCTACCCCTCGATCACAATGAGCAGTTCTTC.

The rearrangement links TRBV19 to TRBJ1-2; 9 bases are a match to TRBD1. The CDR3 runs to 16 residues. Trimming cost V 8 bases and J 6 bases; bases outside gene matches: 16. CDR1 and CDR2 (germline): LNHDA, SQIVND (reference sequence). The CDR3 nucleotides read TGTGCCAGTCACCCTCCGACGGGACAGGGAACCCATGGCTACACCTTC. Encoded protein: CASHPPTGQGTHGYTF.

The CDR3: CASGIPGTGTYEQYF. The CDR3 DNA reads as TGTGCTAGTGGGATCCCAGGGACAGGGACCTACGAGCAGTACTTC. The chain joins TRBV12-5 to TRBJ2-7, with TRBD1 matching over 9 bases. Germline V CDR1 and CDR2: LGHNT, FRNRAP. Trimming cost V 6 bases and J 2 bases; bases outside gene matches: 8. The CDR3 runs 15 residues.

A note on this clone: The junction shows a germline mismatch at one end, possibly a read error. The chain links TRBV28 to TRBJ2-1; 7 bases line up with TRBD2. Germline CDR1 is MDHEN and CDR2 is SYDVKM. The CDR3 is 12 amino acids. CDR3 protein: CASSPGGSKYLF. CDR3 in DNA: TGTGCCAGCAGTCCCGGGGGGAGTAAATATCTCTTC.

This chain uses TRBV6-6 with TRBJ1-1; TRBD1 matches at 9 bases. The CDR3 runs to 15 residues. Germline CDR1 is MNHNY and CDR2 is SVGAGI (reference sequence). V trimming: 6 bases; J trimming: 5 bases; junction bases outside the gene matches: 10. The CDR3 coding sequence is TGTGCCAGCAGCCGCCCGACTGACAGGGGGACTGAAGCTTTCTTT. Amino acid sequence: CASSRPTDRGTEAFF.

This sequence joins TRBV6-5 and TRBJ1-2, with D maybe TRBD1 (5 bases). Per germline, CDR1 MNHEY and CDR2 SVGAGI. This CDR3 contains 15 residues. V dropped 5 bases and J dropped 0 bases, with 13 bases sitting between them. For the CDR3, the DNA is TGTGCCAGCAGTCAAACTGACAGCCCTAACTATGGCTACACCTTC. It translates to CASSQTDSPNYGYTF.

The J gene is TRBJ2-1, the V gene TRBV5-4; 11 bases are a match to TRBD2. Germline V lookup: CDR1 SGHNT, CDR2 YYREEE (reference sequence). This CDR3 spans 17 amino acids. V was clipped by 0 bases and J by 3 bases; unmatched bases: 5. The CDR3, as DNA: TGTGCCAGCAGCTTGGGGGACCTAGCGGGAGGCTACAATGAGCAGTTCTTC. It codes for CASSLGDLAGGYNEQFF.

This chain connects TRBV10-3 to TRBJ1-6; D gene ambiguous. CDR3 length: 15 amino acids. Trimming left V 3 bases short and J 10 bases short, with 16 bases between. Germline V gives CDR1 ENHRY, CDR2 SYGVKD. The CDR3 DNA reads TGTGCCATCAGTGACGGTCCGAGGGCTGGATCACCCCTCCACTTT. It encodes CAISDGPRAGSPLHF.

The rearrangement joins TRBV6-5 to TRBJ1-1; D is unresolved. The ends were cut back, 4 bases at V and 8 bases at J, with 14 bases in the middle. The CDR3 is 13 amino acids. CDR1 and CDR2 (germline): MNHEY, SVGAGI. The CDR3: CASSSSEVPEAFF. CDR3 coding DNA: TGTGCCAGCAGTTCCTCGGAGGTGCCCGAAGCTTTCTTT.

This clone has a count of ten or more. The chain joins TRBV2 to TRBJ1-5, with a weak D call TRBD1 (6 bases). Trimming left V 5 bases short and J 7 bases short, with 24 bases between. The CDR3 is 17 amino acids. CDR1 SNHLY and CDR2 FYNNEI come from the germline V gene. This CDR3 reads CASSSTAGGPREQPQHF. In nucleotides, the CDR3 is TGTGCCAGCAGTTCCACAGCGGGGGGGCCGCGCGAGCAGCCCCAGCATTTT.

This sequence joins TRBV7-3 and TRBJ2-5, with D possibly being TRBD1 (6 bases). This CDR3 spans 15 amino acids. Germline values: CDR1 SGHTA, CDR2 FQGTGA. Trimming took off 5 bases at V and 4 bases at J, with 17 bases between the two ends. The CDR3 DNA is TGTGCCAGCAGCCTGAGGGGTCAGGGGTCAGAGACCCAGTACTTC. It codes for CASSLRGQGSETQYF. Using reference TRBV7-3 and TRBJ2-5 for the parts outside the CDR3, the full variable domain is GAGVSQTPSNKVTEKGKYVELRCDPISGHTALYWYRQSLGQGPEFLIYFQGTGAADDSGLPNDRFFAVRPEGSVSTLKIQRTERGDSAVYLCASSLRGQGSETQYFGPGTRLLVL.

The V call is TRBV4-1, the J call TRBJ2-7; 8 nucleotides align to TRBD2. The CDR3 loop spans 15 amino acids. In germline, CDR1 is MGHRA, CDR2 YSYEKL. With V trimmed by 3 bases and J by 0 bases, 4 bases remained unmatched. CDR3 nucleotides: TGCGCCAGCAGCCATATAGCGGGGACCTCCTACGAGCAGTACTTC. Its translation is CASSHIAGTSYEQYF.

This clone was found once. The chain uses TRBV24-1 and TRBJ2-2; 8 nucleotides line up with TRBD1. With V trimmed by 4 bases and J by 2 bases, 5 bases remained unmatched. The germline gives CDR1 KGHDR, CDR2 SFDVKD. The CDR3 contains 16 residues. CDR3 bases: TGTGCCACCAGTGAGACGACAGGGGCTAACACCGGGGAGCTGTTTTTT. Translated, it gives CATSETTGANTGELFF.

This chain joins TRBV7-2 and TRBJ1-5, with D unclear. The germline gives CDR1 SGHTA, CDR2 FQGNSA. With 6 bases removed from V and 0 bases from J, the gap between germline ends came to 12 bases. The CDR3 runs to 15 residues. This CDR3 reads CASSSIAGSNQPQHF. The DNA of the CDR3 is TGTGCCAGCAGTTCGATTGCGGGTAGCAATCAGCCCCAGCATTTT.

This sequence joins TRBV12-3 or TRBV12-4 and TRBJ2-5, with D perhaps TRBD2 (6 bases). The CDR3 totals 12 residues. With 6 bases removed from V and 9 bases from J, the gap between germline ends came to 14 bases. The DNA of the CDR3 is TGTGCCAGCAGCCTGACACCGGGAGCCCAGTACTTC. Translated, it gives CASSLTPGAQYF.

The V and J genes are TRBV6-6 and TRBJ2-1, with 7 bases fitting TRBD2. The CDR3 length is 11 residues. V shed 10 bases and J 8 bases; nucleotides not matched to a gene: 5. Per the germline V gene, CDR1 is MNHNY and CDR2 is SVGAGI (reference sequence). The CDR3 region is CATREGYEQFF. CDR3 bases: TGTGCCACCAGGGAGGGTTATGAGCAGTTCTTC.

This rearrangement joins TRBV6-1 to TRBJ2-3, with a possible D match to TRBD1 (6 bases). CDR1 and CDR2 from the germline V gene are MNHNS and SASEGT. V was pared by 3 bases and J by 2 bases, with 15 bases between. The CDR3 totals 16 residues. The chain's CDR3 is CASSDGPGANTDTQYF. The DNA of the CDR3 is TGTGCCAGCAGTGATGGTCCAGGGGCGAACACAGATACGCAGTATTTT.

The chain uses TRBV27 and TRBJ1-4; 8 bases align to TRBD1. The junction had 11 bases not matched to a gene; V was cut back by 8 bases and J by 6 bases. Germline CDR1 is MNHEY and CDR2 is SMNVEV (reference sequence). The CDR3 spans 15 residues. The CDR3 DNA follows: TGTGCCAGCCGCCCATCGGGACAGGTGTATGAAAAACTGTTTTTT. It yields the protein CASRPSGQVYEKLFF.

This clone was observed once. The rearrangement uses TRBV7-8 and TRBJ1-5, with a tentative D call TRBD1 (6 bases). V was trimmed by 1 base and J by 3 bases, leaving 13 bases between them. Per the germline V gene, CDR1 is SGHVS and CDR2 is FQNEAQ. The CDR3 extends over 16 amino acids. The CDR3 sequence is CASSLGPTGLNQPQHF. The CDR3 nucleotides read TGTGCCAGCAGCTTAGGCCCAACAGGGCTCAATCAGCCCCAGCATTTT. Variable domain in full (rest from reference TRBV7-8 and TRBJ1-5): GAGVSQSPRYKVAKRGQDVALRCDPISGHVSLFWYQQALGQGPEFLTYFQNEAQLDKSGLPSDRFFAERPEGSVSTLKIQRTQQEDSAVYLCASSLGPTGLNQPQHFGDGTRLSIL.

The chain joins TRBV7-2 to TRBJ1-1, with 11 nucleotides matching TRBD1. Germline-derived CDR1 and CDR2 are SGHTA and FQGNSA. The CDR3 is 15 amino acids. V was pared by 5 bases and J by 5 bases, with 7 bases of the junction left unmatched. CDR3 sequence (DNA): TGTGCCAGCAGCCCCATCGGACAGGGGGCGACTGAAGCTTTCTTT. Its protein product is CASSPIGQGATEAFF. Together with reference TRBV7-2 and TRBJ1-1, the CDR3 gives the full variable domain: GAGVSQSPSNKVTEKGKDVELRCDPISGHTALYWYRQSLGQGLEFLIYFQGNSAPDKSGLPSDRFSAERTGGSVSTLTIQRTQQEDSAVYLCASSPIGQGATEAFFGQGTRLTVV.

The chain links TRBV12-5 to TRBJ1-5; TRBD1 agrees at 8 bases. Germline V gene sequence: CDR1 LGHNT, CDR2 FRNRAP. This CDR3 has 18 residues. The V segment lost 4 bases and the J segment 2 bases; nucleotides outside the gene matches: 13. As DNA, the CDR3 is TGTGCTAGTGGTTCGAATCTTCGGGACAGGAGGGGCAATCAGCCCCAGCATTTT. As protein: CASGSNLRDRRGNQPQHF.

This chain uses TRBV18 with TRBJ1-4, with D possibly TRBD1 on 6 matching bases. The germline V gene encodes CDR1 KGHSH and CDR2 LQKENI. Trimming cost V 5 bases and J 5 bases, with 18 bases left between them. This CDR3 has 16 residues. CDR3 residues: CASSTGGGALNEKLFF. CDR3 DNA: TGTGCCAGCTCAACCGGTGGGGGCGCGTTAAATGAAAAACTGTTTTTT.

The V gene is TRBV11-3, the J gene TRBJ1-5, with 7 positions matching TRBD1. The V gene's germline CDR1 is SGHNT and CDR2 YENEEA. The CDR3 runs to 14 residues. Trimming at V came to 5 bases and at J to 9 bases, leaving 10 bases not matched to a gene. The CDR3 sequence is CASSLQGPPGPQHF. CDR3 coding DNA: TGTGCCAGCAGCCTACAGGGGCCGCCAGGGCCCCAGCATTTT.

The rearrangement links TRBV10-3 to TRBJ2-5; tentative D call: TRBD2 (6 bases). CDR1 is ENHRY, CDR2 SYGVKD, per germline. Trimming took 5 bases from V and 5 from J, leaving 15 bases between them. CDR3 size: 14 residues. The CDR3, as DNA: TGTGCCATCAGTTCCCCGGGACTCCGGGAGACCCAGTACTTC. It yields the protein CAISSPGLRETQYF.